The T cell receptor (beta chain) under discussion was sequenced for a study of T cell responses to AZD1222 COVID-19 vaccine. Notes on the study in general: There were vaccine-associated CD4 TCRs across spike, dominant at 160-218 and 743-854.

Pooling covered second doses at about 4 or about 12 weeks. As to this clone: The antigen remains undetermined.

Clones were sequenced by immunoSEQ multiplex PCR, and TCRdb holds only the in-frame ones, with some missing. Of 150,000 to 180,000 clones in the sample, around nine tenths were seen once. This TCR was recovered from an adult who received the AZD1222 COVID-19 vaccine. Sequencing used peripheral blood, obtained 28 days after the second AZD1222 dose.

The CDR3 DNA follows: TGTGCCAGCAGTATGGGACCCCTGGTGAAGCAGTTCTTC. It specifies CASSMGPLVKQFF. The chain uses TRBV12-3 or TRBV12-4 and TRBJ2-1; possibly TRBD1 or TRBD2 for D (5 bases each). The CDR3 is 13 residues long. V shed 5 bases and J shed 11 bases, with 16 bases lying between them.